This T cell receptor (beta chain) was found in a study of cytomegalovirus exposure and HLA in healthy donors. V was clipped by 8 bases and J by 7 bases, with 18 bases between them. Germline loops: CDR1 MNHEY, CDR2 SMNVEV (reference sequence). The CDR3 has 14 residues. As regards this clone: Its target is not known.

Whole-study results and caveats: Per published reports, the classifier diagnosed cytomegalovirus status with high specificity and sensitivity.

The PCR had 60 Vbeta and 13 Jbeta primers. Sequencing used immunoSEQ multiplex PCR; TCRdb keeps in-frame clones, though not all of them. This sample has approximately 160,000 clones; around 78% occur once, and the top ten carry approximately 1%. V is TRBV27 and J is TRBJ1-5; possibly TRBD1 for D (6 bases). Sequences were obtained from PBMCs. This TCR was recovered from a middle-aged woman in good health and CMV-seronegative. The CDR3 protein is CASRKGDPGQPQHF. CDR3 DNA: TGTGCCAGCCGGAAGGGGGACCCAGGGCAGCCCCAGCATTTT.